The 17 T cell receptor beta chains presented below share a single source sample, sequenced in a study of blood T cell repertoires in COVID-19. TCRdb's table, derived via immunoSEQ multiplex PCR, lists solely in-frame clones and lacks some. The sample has over 85,000 clones, roughly four fifths seen once. The specimen sequenced was peripheral blood. The receptors originated from a man aged 40-49 years with active or convalescent COVID-19.

The chain couples TRBV6-5 to TRBJ1-2; possible D gene TRBD1, 5 bases. Trimming cost V 5 bases and J 7 bases, with 20 bases left between them. This CDR3 comprises 15 residues. Germline lookup yields CDR1 MNHEY and CDR2 SVGAGI. CDR3 protein: CASSPGVVRRGGYTF. The CDR3, as DNA: TGTGCCAGCAGTCCCGGGGTCGTCAGGAGGGGTGGCTACACCTTC.

DNA for the CDR3: TGTGCCAGCAGTTTATACCAGGCTAACACCGGGGAGCTGTTTTTT. Translated, it gives CASSLYQANTGELFF. The rearrangement uses TRBV27 and TRBJ2-2; D is undetermined. The CDR3 has 15 residues. V dropped 1 base and J dropped 2 bases, with 8 bases sitting between them. In germline, CDR1 is MNHEY, CDR2 SMNVEV (reference sequence).

The rearrangement joins TRBV7-9 to TRBJ2-1; TRBD1 matches at 8 bases. Germline assignment: CDR1 SEHNR and CDR2 FQNEAQ (reference sequence). The J segment lost 10 bases and the V segment lost 10 bases, leaving 9 bases of the junction unmatched. This CDR3 has 12 amino acids. The CDR3 region is CAIPLRGREQFF. DNA for the CDR3: TGTGCCATCCCACTCAGGGGGCGCGAGCAGTTCTTC.

This chain connects TRBV30 to TRBJ1-3, with TRBD1 matching over 9 bases. With V trimmed by 2 bases and J by 2 bases, 7 bases remained unmatched. CDR3 length: 16 amino acids. Germline V gene sequence: CDR1 GTSNPN, CDR2 SVGIG (reference sequence). The CDR3 loop is CAWSPGQGKTGNTIYF. The CDR3 coding sequence is TGTGCCTGGAGTCCGGGACAGGGTAAAACTGGAAACACCATATATTTT.

The V call is TRBV9, the J call TRBJ2-1; 8 bases match TRBD1. The CDR3 is 16 residues long. CDR1 and CDR2 (germline): SGDLS, YYNGEE. V lost 4 bases, J lost 5 bases, and 11 bases stayed unmatched. The CDR3 coding sequence is TGTGCCAGCAGCTTCTACGGACAGGGAACGAACAATGAGCAGTTCTTC. Its translation is CASSFYGQGTNNEQFF. The full variable domain, its missing parts supplied by reference TRBV9 and TRBJ2-1, is DSGVTQTPKHLITATGQRVTLRCSPRSGDLSVYWYQQSLDQGLQFLIQYYNGEERAKGNILERFSAQQFPDLHSELNLSSLELGDSALYFCASSFYGQGTNNEQFFGPGTRLTVL.

V and J are TRBV7-2 and TRBJ2-7; TRBD2 might be the D (5 bases). The CDR3 consists of 15 residues. The germline gives CDR1 SGHTA, CDR2 FQGNSA. Deletions cut 0 bases from V and 4 bases from J, with 13 bases between. The CDR3 DNA reads TGTGCCAGCAGCTTAGCGCCGGGGAGCCAGTACGAGCAGTACTTC. Translation: CASSLAPGSQYEQYF.

This chain joins TRBV12-3 or TRBV12-4 and TRBJ2-7; no definite D call. The CDR3 sequence is 13 residues long. Trimming removed 4 bases from V and 6 bases from J, with 13 bases in between. The chain's CDR3 is CASSSIYPSEQYF. CDR3 nucleotide sequence: TGTGCCAGCAGTTCGATATATCCCAGCGAGCAGTACTTC.

This chain uses TRBV19 with TRBJ1-1; 7 nucleotides agree with TRBD1. CDR1 and CDR2 (germline): LNHDA, SQIVND (reference sequence). The CDR3 sequence is 15 residues long. V dropped 7 bases and J dropped 5; count of bases not matched to a gene: 13. In DNA form, the CDR3 reads TGTGCCAGTACCTATCTCCAGACAGGGAGAACTGAAGCTTTCTTT. This sequence encodes CASTYLQTGRTEAFF. Full variable domain (rest looked up from reference TRBV19 and TRBJ1-1): DGGITQSPKYLFRKEGQNVTLSCEQNLNHDAMYWYRQDPGQGLRLIYYSQIVNDFQKGDIAEGYSVSREKKESFPLTVTSAQKNPTAFYLCASTYLQTGRTEAFFGQGTRLTVV.

This clone was seen only a few times. The V call is TRBV6-6, the J call TRBJ1-3; 9 bases line up with TRBD1. Germline V gene data show CDR1 as MNHNY and CDR2 as SVGAGI (reference sequence). J lost 0 bases, V lost 5 bases, and 11 bases had no gene match. The CDR3 has 18 amino acids. In DNA form, the CDR3 reads TGTGCCAGCAGTCCCCGCCCGGGACAGGGATACTCTGGAAACACCATATATTTT. This encodes CASSPRPGQGYSGNTIYF.

The chain couples TRBV25-1 to TRBJ1-4, with a possible D match to TRBD1 (6 bases). The CDR3 length is 15 residues. Germline CDR1 and CDR2: MGHDK and SYGVNS. Trimming left V 5 bases short and J 8 bases short, with 18 bases between. The CDR3 region has the DNA TGTGCCAGCAGTACTTCTTCAGGGGTTCAGGAAAAACTGTTTTTT. Its protein product is CASSTSSGVQEKLFF.

This chain uses TRBV2 with TRBJ2-1; the match to TRBD1 covers 7 bases. The J segment lost 1 base and the V segment lost 10 bases, leaving 7 bases of the junction unmatched. Germline V CDR1 and CDR2: SNHLY, FYNNEI. The CDR3 consists of 14 residues. CDR3 residues: CATDDRESYNEQFF. The CDR3 nucleotides read TGTGCCACCGACGACAGGGAGTCCTACAATGAGCAGTTCTTC.

V and J are TRBV6-5 and TRBJ1-1; D is unresolved. The CDR3 is 15 amino acids. Germline-derived CDR1 and CDR2 are MNHEY and SVGAGI. The V end was cut by 0 bases, the J end by 5 bases, with 13 bases between. Written as DNA, the CDR3 is TGTGCCAGCAGTTACTCGACCCTCCGGGGAACTGAAGCTTTCTTT. This codes for CASSYSTLRGTEAFF.

This chain joins TRBV28 and TRBJ1-6; a weak D match, TRBD1 (5 bases). Trimming pared 2 bases from V and 7 bases from J, leaving 6 bases between. CDR3 size: 13 residues. The V gene's germline CDR1 is MDHEN and CDR2 SYDVKM. The CDR3 bases are TGTGCCAGCAGTTTAAAGGGGAATTCACCCCTCCACTTT. The encoded protein is CASSLKGNSPLHF.

This clone was found a few times. J is TRBJ2-1 and V is TRBV4-3; 7 positions agree with TRBD2. Germline-derived CDR1 and CDR2 are LGHNA and YSLEER. Trimming cost V 0 bases and J 6 bases; bases outside gene matches: 2. The CDR3 consists of 14 residues. The CDR3 sequence: CASSQEGGGNEQFF. DNA for the CDR3: TGCGCCAGCAGCCAAGAGGGGGGGGGCAATGAGCAGTTCTTC.

This chain joins TRBV6-5 and TRBJ2-1; TRBD1 matches at 7 bases. The CDR3 length is 15 residues. J lost 0 bases, V lost 6 bases, and 5 bases had no gene match. From germline, CDR1 is MNHEY and CDR2 SVGAGI. CDR3 coding DNA: TGTGCCAGCAGCGTGACAGGGAGCTCCTACAATGAGCAGTTCTTC. Amino acid sequence: CASSVTGSSYNEQFF.

The rearrangement uses TRBV19 and TRBJ2-1, with TRBD2 as a possible D gene (7 bases). Looked up from germline, CDR1 is LNHDA and CDR2 is SQIVND (reference sequence). Trimming removed 3 bases from V and 2 bases from J, with 8 bases in between. This CDR3 spans 14 amino acids. CDR3 in amino acids: CASSIGGPYNEQFF. The CDR3 coding sequence is TGTGCCAGTAGTATCGGGGGGCCCTACAATGAGCAGTTCTTC.

This chain connects TRBV6-5 to TRBJ2-1; D is perhaps TRBD2 (6 bases). The CDR3 has 16 amino acids. Germline assignment: CDR1 MNHEY and CDR2 SVGAGI. V lost 3 bases, J lost 0 bases, and 12 bases lay in between. CDR3 in amino acids: CASSYFRGDSYNEQFF. DNA for the CDR3: TGTGCCAGCAGTTATTTCCGCGGGGACTCCTACAATGAGCAGTTCTTC.